Listed here are 9 T cell receptor beta chains from one sample, sequenced in a study of beta chain features in type 1 diabetes. The whole isolated RNA underwent reverse transcription, so sequencing captured expressed TCRB transcripts. Clones were read by immunoSEQ multiplex PCR, and TCRdb kept only the in-frame ones, dropping some. The sample holds some 180,000 clones, approximately 13% seen once. Sequencing was performed on central memory CD4+ T cells from blood. The receptors were gathered from a woman aged 18-29 years in good health.

The sample holds a few counts of this clone. The chain couples TRBV6-5 to TRBJ1-2; D may be TRBD1 (5 bases). Germline lookup yields CDR1 MNHEY and CDR2 SVGAGI. V was cut by 3 bases and J by 6 bases, with 20 bases left in between. The CDR3 runs 16 residues. The CDR3 coding sequence is TGTGCCAGCAGTTATCAACTGAGGCGGGGGAAGGATGGCTACACCTTC. It specifies CASSYQLRRGKDGYTF.

The chain employs TRBV5-6 and TRBJ2-5; TRBD2 might be the D (6 bases). The CDR3 spans 19 residues. From germline, CDR1 is SGHDT and CDR2 YYEEEE. Trimming pared 0 bases from V and 1 base from J, leaving 22 bases between. For the CDR3, the DNA is TGTGCCAGCAGCTTGGTGGAGAGGAGGGCGAAGGCACGCCAAGAGACCCAGTACTTC. Translated, it gives CASSLVERRAKARQETQYF.

The chain uses TRBV28 and TRBJ2-5; no clear D. Trimming cost V 3 bases and J 4 bases, with 3 bases left between them. Germline V gene sequence: CDR1 MDHEN, CDR2 SYDVKM. This CDR3 has 11 amino acids. The CDR3 reads CASSFGETQYF. The DNA for the CDR3 is TGTGCCAGCAGTTTCGGAGAGACCCAGTACTTC. The whole variable domain, filled in from reference TRBV28 and TRBJ2-5, reads DVKVTQSSRYLVKRTGEKVFLECVQDMDHENMFWYRQDPGLGLRLIYFSYDVKMKEKGDIPEGYSVSREKKERFSLILESASTNQTSMYLCASSFGETQYFGPGTRLLVL.

This clone turned up a few times. This chain links TRBV28 with TRBJ2-7; the D gene is possibly TRBD2 (6 bases). Germline V gene sequence: CDR1 MDHEN, CDR2 SYDVKM. The length of the CDR3 is 11 residues. The CDR3 DNA follows: TGTGTTACTACTAGCTTAGTGGGGCAGTACTTC. Translating it yields CVTTSLVGQYF.

V and J are TRBV20-1 and TRBJ2-7; 9 nucleotides align to TRBD1. This CDR3 spans 11 amino acids. Germline CDR1 DFQATT, CDR2 SNEGSKA (reference sequence). CDR3 sequence reads: CRGDRARGQYF. The DNA of the CDR3 is TGCAGGGGGGACAGGGCGAGGGGGCAGTACTTC.

This sequence joins TRBV30 and TRBJ1-5; maybe TRBD1 (5 bases). Germline CDR1 GTSNPN, CDR2 SVGIG (reference sequence). The length of the CDR3 is 19 residues. V lost 0 bases to trimming and J lost 1 base, with 22 bases between them. For the CDR3, the DNA is TGTGCCTGGAGTGTAAAAGGGTTGGGGGGAGATTTCAGCAATCAGCCCCAGCATTTT. Translated: CAWSVKGLGGDFSNQPQHF.

This clone has only a few counts. The rearrangement uses TRBV2 and TRBJ2-2, with D perhaps matching TRBD2 (5 bases). The CDR3 loop spans 14 amino acids. Trimming pared 5 bases from V and 4 bases from J, leaving 11 bases between. Germline assignment: CDR1 SNHLY and CDR2 FYNNEI. DNA for the CDR3: TGTGCCAGCAGTCTCGGGATTCGCACCGGGGAGCTGTTTTTT. It yields the protein CASSLGIRTGELFF.

This clone was seen a handful of times. The chain couples TRBV4-3 to TRBJ2-7; 8 nucleotides line up with TRBD2. This CDR3 region has 22 residues. The V segment lost 3 bases and the J segment 0 bases; nucleotides outside the gene matches: 25. Germline assignment: CDR1 LGHNA and CDR2 YSLEER. CDR3 nucleotides: TGCGCCAGCAGCCAGTTTCAGGGCGGCGCGGGAGGAAAGTTGGTGTACTCCTACGAGCAGTACTTC. The encoded protein is CASSQFQGGAGGKLVYSYEQYF.

This sequence joins TRBV28 and TRBJ2-7; no clear D gene. The germline CDR1 and CDR2 sequences are MDHEN and SYDVKM. The CDR3 has 14 amino acids. Deletions cut 7 bases from V and 4 bases from J, with 17 bases between. The CDR3 loop reads CASIDTRFRYEQYF. CDR3 bases: TGTGCCAGCATAGACACTCGATTCCGGTACGAGCAGTACTTC.